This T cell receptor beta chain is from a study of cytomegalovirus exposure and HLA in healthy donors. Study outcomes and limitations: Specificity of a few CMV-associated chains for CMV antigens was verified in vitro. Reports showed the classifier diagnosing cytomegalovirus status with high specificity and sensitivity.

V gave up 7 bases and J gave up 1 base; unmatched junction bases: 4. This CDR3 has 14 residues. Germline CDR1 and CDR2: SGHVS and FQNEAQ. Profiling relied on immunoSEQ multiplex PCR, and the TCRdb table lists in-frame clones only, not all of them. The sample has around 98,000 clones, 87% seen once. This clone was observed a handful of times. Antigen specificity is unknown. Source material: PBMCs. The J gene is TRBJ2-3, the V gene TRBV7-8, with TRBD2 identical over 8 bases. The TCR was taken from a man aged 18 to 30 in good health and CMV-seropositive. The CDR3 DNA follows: TGTGCCAGCATCCCGGGGGGGGGCACAGATACGCAGTATTTT. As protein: CASIPGGGTDTQYF.